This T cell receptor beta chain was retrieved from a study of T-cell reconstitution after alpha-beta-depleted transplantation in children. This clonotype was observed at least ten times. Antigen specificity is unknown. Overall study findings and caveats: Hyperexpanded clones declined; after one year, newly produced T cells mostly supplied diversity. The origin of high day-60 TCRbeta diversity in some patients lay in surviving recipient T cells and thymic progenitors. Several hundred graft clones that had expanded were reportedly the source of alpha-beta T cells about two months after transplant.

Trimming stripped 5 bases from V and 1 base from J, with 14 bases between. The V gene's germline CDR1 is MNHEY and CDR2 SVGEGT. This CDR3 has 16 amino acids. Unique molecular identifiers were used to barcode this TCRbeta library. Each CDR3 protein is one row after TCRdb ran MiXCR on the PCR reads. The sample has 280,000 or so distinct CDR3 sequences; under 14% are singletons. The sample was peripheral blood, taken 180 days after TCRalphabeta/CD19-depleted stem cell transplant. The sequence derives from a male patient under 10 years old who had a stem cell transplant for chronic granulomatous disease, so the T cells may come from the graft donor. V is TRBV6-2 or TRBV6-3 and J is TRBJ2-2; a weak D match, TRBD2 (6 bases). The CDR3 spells CASSPTWGENTGELFF. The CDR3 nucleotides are TGTGCCAGCAGTCCGACTTGGGGGGAGAACACCGGGGAGCTGTTTTTT.